The T cell receptor beta chain described here comes from a study of shared clonotypes between healthy human individuals. Study in general: Researchers assigned three CD4 naive, three CD4 memory, two CD8 naive and one CD8 memory plate to each donor. Study observations and caveats: For sorted subsets, rarefaction showed incomplete sequencing despite large depth.

The CDR3 extends over 16 amino acids. V lost 4 bases and J lost 5; bases outside the gene matches: 10. Germline V gene sequence: CDR1 ENHRY, CDR2 SYGVKD. Template for every sorted-subset replicate PCR totaled approximately 0.2 ug DNA, approximately 30,000 T cell genomes. Original analysis: Junction-only sequences without quality scores came from ImmunoSEQ, so filtering differed. Assay: immunoSEQ multiplex PCR; the TCRdb copy retains only in-frame clones and omits some. That table gives V, J and clone size, and the DNA gave D and trimming. The table has over 2 million clones, about 95% seen once. Comments on this clone: No antigen is known for it.

Naivety among CD8 cells was defined by CD45RO negativity and positive CCR7 selection, thereby excluding terminally differentiated effector memory CD45RA+ cells. The sample taken for sequencing was naive CD8+ T cells sorted from blood. The TCR originated in a man between 18 and 29 years old in good health. The chain uses TRBV10-3 and TRBJ2-2; 7 bases agree with TRBD2. CDR3 residues: CAISGQAGVRTGELFF. The CDR3 region has the DNA TGTGCCATCAGTGGTCAGGCGGGAGTAAGGACCGGGGAGCTGTTTTTT.